This T cell receptor (beta chain) was documented in a study of blood T cell repertoires in COVID-19. Germline V gives CDR1 LGHNA, CDR2 YSLEER. The ends lost 2 bases at V and 6 bases at J; junction bases unmatched: 7. The length of the CDR3 is 15 residues. Generated by immunoSEQ multiplex PCR, the TCRdb table keeps only in-frame clones and is missing some. The table records about 130,000 clones, more than 80% of them present only once. This chain uses TRBV4-3 with TRBJ2-3; TRBD2 matches at 8 bases. The sample consisted of peripheral blood. This receptor was obtained from an elderly woman with COVID-19, enrolled during active disease. The CDR3 DNA follows: TGCGCCAGCAGCCAACAGCGGGAGTGGATCGATACGCAGTATTTT. This translates into CASSQQREWIDTQYF.